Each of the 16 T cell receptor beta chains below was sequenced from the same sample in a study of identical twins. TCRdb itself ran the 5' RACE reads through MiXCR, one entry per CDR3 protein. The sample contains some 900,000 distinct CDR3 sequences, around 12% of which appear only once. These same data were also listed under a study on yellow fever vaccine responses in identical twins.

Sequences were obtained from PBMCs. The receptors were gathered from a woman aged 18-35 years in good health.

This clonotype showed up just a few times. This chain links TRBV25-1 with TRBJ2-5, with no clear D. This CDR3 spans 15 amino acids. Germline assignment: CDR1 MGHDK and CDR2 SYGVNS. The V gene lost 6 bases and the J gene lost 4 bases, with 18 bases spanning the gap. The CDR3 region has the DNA TGTGCCAGCAGAGGACCGATAGCCGCCACAGAGACCCAGTACTTC. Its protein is CASRGPIAATETQYF.

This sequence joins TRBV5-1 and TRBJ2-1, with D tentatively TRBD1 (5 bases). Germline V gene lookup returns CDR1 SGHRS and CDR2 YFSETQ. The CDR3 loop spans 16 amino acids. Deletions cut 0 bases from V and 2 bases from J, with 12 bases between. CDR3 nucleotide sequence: TGCGCCAGCAGCTTGGAGGCAGGGTGGGCCTACAATGAGCAGTTCTTC. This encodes CASSLEAGWAYNEQFF.

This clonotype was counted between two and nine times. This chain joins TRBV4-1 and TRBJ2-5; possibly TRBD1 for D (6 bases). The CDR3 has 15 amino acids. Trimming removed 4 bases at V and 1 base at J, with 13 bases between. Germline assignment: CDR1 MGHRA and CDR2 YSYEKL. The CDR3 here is CASSPGQAPQETQYF. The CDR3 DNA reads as TGCGCCAGCAGCCCGGGACAAGCACCCCAAGAGACCCAGTACTTC.

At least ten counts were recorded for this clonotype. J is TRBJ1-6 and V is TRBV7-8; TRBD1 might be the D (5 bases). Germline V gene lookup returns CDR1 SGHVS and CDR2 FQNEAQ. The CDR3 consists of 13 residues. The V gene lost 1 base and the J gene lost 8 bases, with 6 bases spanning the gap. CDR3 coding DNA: TGTGCCAGCAGCTTAGTAGGGGATTCACCCCTCCACTTT. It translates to CASSLVGDSPLHF.

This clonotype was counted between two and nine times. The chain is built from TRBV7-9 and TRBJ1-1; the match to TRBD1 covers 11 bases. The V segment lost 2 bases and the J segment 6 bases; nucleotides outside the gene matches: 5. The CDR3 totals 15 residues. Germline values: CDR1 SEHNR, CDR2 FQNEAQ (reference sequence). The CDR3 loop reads CASSLSGGQGAEAFF. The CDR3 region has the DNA TGTGCCAGCAGCTTAAGCGGGGGACAGGGGGCTGAAGCTTTCTTT.

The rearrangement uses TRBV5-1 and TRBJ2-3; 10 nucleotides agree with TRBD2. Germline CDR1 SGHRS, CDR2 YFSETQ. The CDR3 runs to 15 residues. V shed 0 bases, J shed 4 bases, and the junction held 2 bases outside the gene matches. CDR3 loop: CASSLESGGADTQYF. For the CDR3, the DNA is TGCGCCAGCAGCTTGGAGAGCGGGGGGGCAGATACGCAGTATTTT.

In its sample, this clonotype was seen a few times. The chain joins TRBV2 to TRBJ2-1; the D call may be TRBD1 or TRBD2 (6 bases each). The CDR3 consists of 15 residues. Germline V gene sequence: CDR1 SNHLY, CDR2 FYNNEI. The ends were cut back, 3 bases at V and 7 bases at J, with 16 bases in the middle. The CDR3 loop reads CASSDIGKGGNEQFF. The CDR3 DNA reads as TGTGCCAGCAGTGACATCGGGAAGGGGGGTAATGAGCAGTTCTTC.

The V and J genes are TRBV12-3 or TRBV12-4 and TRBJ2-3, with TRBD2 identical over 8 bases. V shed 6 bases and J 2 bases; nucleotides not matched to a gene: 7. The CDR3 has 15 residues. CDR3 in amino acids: CASRPAGGLTDTQYF. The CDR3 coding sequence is TGTGCCAGCAGACCCGCGGGAGGCCTCACAGATACGCAGTATTTT.

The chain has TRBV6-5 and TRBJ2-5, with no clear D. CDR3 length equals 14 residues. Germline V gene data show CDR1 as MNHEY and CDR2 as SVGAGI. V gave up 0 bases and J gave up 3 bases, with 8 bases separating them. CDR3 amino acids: CASSYSGGKETQYF. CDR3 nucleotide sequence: TGTGCCAGCAGTTACTCGGGTGGGAAAGAGACCCAGTACTTC.

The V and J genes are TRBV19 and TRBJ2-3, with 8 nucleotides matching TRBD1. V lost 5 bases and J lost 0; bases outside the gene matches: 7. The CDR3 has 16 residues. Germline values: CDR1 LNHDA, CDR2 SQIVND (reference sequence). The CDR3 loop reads CASSLRQGISTDTQYF. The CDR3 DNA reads TGTGCCAGTAGTCTGAGACAGGGGATCAGCACAGATACGCAGTATTTT.

This CDR3 reads CSASPVDKNTGELFF. CDR3 sequence (DNA): TGCAGTGCTAGCCCGGTGGACAAGAACACCGGGGAGCTGTTTTTT. V usage is TRBV20-1 and J usage is TRBJ2-2, with D possibly being TRBD1 (5 bases). Trimming stripped 3 bases from V and 1 base from J, with 12 bases between. This CDR3 contains 15 residues. Germline CDR1 is DFQATT and CDR2 is SNEGSKA (reference sequence).

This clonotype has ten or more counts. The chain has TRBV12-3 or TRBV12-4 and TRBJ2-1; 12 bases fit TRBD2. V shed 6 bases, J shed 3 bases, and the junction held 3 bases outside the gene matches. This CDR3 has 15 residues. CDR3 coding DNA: TGTGCCAGCAGCCTAGCGGGAGGGCTCTACAATGAGCAGTTCTTC. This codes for CASSLAGGLYNEQFF.

The CDR3 DNA reads TGTGCCAGCAGCTTAGGACCGTTGACTAGCGGGAGAATCCCCTACGAGCAGTACTTC. It is translated as CASSLGPLTSGRIPYEQYF. This chain uses TRBV11-1 with TRBJ2-7; 12 nucleotides align to TRBD2. V was pared by 1 base and J by 2 bases, with 12 bases of the junction left unmatched. Germline V gene sequence: CDR1 SGHAT, CDR2 FQDESV (reference sequence). The CDR3 contains 19 residues.

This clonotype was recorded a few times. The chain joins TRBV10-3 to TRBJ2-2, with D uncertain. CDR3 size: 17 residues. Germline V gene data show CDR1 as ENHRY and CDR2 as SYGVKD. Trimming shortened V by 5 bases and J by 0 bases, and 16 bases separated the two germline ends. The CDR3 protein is CAISPVGVKANTGELFF. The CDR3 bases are TGTGCCATCAGTCCGGTGGGCGTAAAAGCGAACACCGGGGAGCTGTTTTTT.

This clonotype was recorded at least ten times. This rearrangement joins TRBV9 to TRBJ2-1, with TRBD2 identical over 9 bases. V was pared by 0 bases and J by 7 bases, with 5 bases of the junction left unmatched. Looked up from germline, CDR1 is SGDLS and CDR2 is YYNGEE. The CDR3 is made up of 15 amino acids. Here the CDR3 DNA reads TGTGCCAGCAGCGTAGTGCTAGCGGGAAGGAATGAGCAGTTCTTC. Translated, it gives CASSVVLAGRNEQFF.

This CDR3 reads CASSRGLGNYNEQFF. DNA of the CDR3: TGTGCCAGCAGCCGCGGACTAGGTAATTACAATGAGCAGTTCTTC. The chain couples TRBV3-1 to TRBJ2-1; 7 bases match TRBD2. With V trimmed by 4 bases and J by 4 bases, 7 bases remained unmatched. The CDR3 has 15 residues. Germline V gene data show CDR1 as LGHDT and CDR2 as YNNKEL (reference sequence).